Presented here are 17 T cell receptor beta chains from one specimen sequenced in a study of OX40 agonist ivuxolimab in advanced cancers. Method: immunoSEQ multiplex PCR; TCRdb's copy keeps in-frame clones and lacks some. In the table there are about 38,000 clones, over 80% of which are singletons. Sample: CD4+ or CD8+ T cells sorted from blood, taken in a trial of the OX40 agonist ivuxolimab. These TCRs come from an adult with an advanced solid tumor such as melanoma, head and neck, liver or kidney cancer.

This clone was recorded a few times. The V call is TRBV4-1, the J call TRBJ1-5; maybe TRBD1 (5 bases). Germline V gene sequence: CDR1 MGHRA, CDR2 YSYEKL. With 0 bases removed from V and 7 bases from J, the gap between germline ends came to 13 bases. This CDR3 has 15 residues. The CDR3: CASSQEVTGEQPQHF. DNA of the CDR3: TGCGCCAGCAGCCAAGAGGTAACGGGGGAGCAGCCCCAGCATTTT.

V is TRBV5-1 and J is TRBJ2-3; possibly TRBD2 for D (6 bases). Trimming took off 4 bases at V and 2 bases at J, with 14 bases between the two ends. The CDR3 is 15 amino acids. Germline loops: CDR1 SGHRS, CDR2 YFSETQ. Here the CDR3 reads CASSPEAGFTDTQYF. CDR3 in DNA: TGCGCCAGCAGCCCGGAGGCGGGATTCACAGATACGCAGTATTTT.

The chain is built from TRBV5-6 and TRBJ1-5; tentatively, D is TRBD1 (6 bases). Germline CDR1 and CDR2: SGHDT and YYEEEE. The CDR3 consists of 14 residues. V was pared by 0 bases and J by 6 bases, with 10 bases between. The CDR3 DNA reads as TGTGCCAGCAGCTTGGGGGACAACGCTCAGCCCCAGCATTTT. Encoded protein: CASSLGDNAQPQHF.

This clone was observed a handful of times. The V call is TRBV6-5, the J call TRBJ1-3; tentatively, D is TRBD1 (5 bases). CDR1 and CDR2 (germline): MNHEY, SVGAGI. The V end lost 5 bases, the J end lost 0 bases, and 11 bases lay between the germline ends. The CDR3 has 15 amino acids. The CDR3, as DNA: TGTGCCAGCAGTCAGGCAGGGCACTCTGGAAACACCATATATTTT. It yields the protein CASSQAGHSGNTIYF.

The chain employs TRBV19 and TRBJ1-5, with D unresolved. This CDR3 comprises 15 residues. V lost 2 bases and J 1 base, leaving 9 bases between the germline ends. Per germline, CDR1 LNHDA and CDR2 SQIVND (reference sequence). The CDR3 sequence is CASSITGSSNQPQHF. As DNA, the CDR3 is TGTGCCAGTAGTATAACCGGATCCAGCAATCAGCCCCAGCATTTT.

This chain uses TRBV30 with TRBJ1-1; 7 bases map to TRBD1. CDR1 is GTSNPN, CDR2 SVGIG, per germline (reference sequence). The CDR3 runs to 14 residues. Unmatched junction bases numbered 11, after V lost 5 bases and J lost 5 bases. The CDR3 here is CAWDAGTVATEAFF. The CDR3 DNA sequence: TGTGCCTGGGACGCCGGGACAGTGGCAACTGAAGCTTTCTTT.

CDR3 amino acids: CASSSQVVGKLFF. DNA for the CDR3: TGTGCCAGCAGCTCCCAGGTAGTTGGAAAACTGTTTTTT. The gene calls are TRBV11-1 and TRBJ1-4; D is uncertain. The CDR3 is 13 amino acids. The germline gives CDR1 SGHAT, CDR2 FQDESV (reference sequence). V gave up 4 bases and J gave up 10 bases, with 13 bases separating them. Drawing the rest from reference TRBV11-1 and TRBJ1-4, the complete variable domain is EAEVAQSPRYKITEKSQAVAFWCDPISGHATLYWYRQILGQGPELLVQFQDESVVDDSQLPKDRFSAERLKGVDSTLKIQPAELGDSAMYLCASSSQVVGKLFFGSGTQLSVL.

This clone came up a few times. The V gene is TRBV25-1, the J gene TRBJ2-3; D unresolved. This CDR3 comprises 15 residues. Germline-derived CDR1 and CDR2 are MGHDK and SYGVNS. The V and J ends lost 4 bases and 3 bases respectively, with 14 bases between them. CDR3 nucleotides: TGTGCCAGCAGTGTCGGCTACCATTATACAGATACGCAGTATTTT. Translating gives CASSVGYHYTDTQYF.

This clone was picked up one time. The chain employs TRBV29-1 and TRBJ2-1; D is ambiguous. Trimming cost V 7 bases and J 6 bases, with 10 bases left between them. This CDR3 has 11 residues. The germline gives CDR1 SQVTM, CDR2 ANQGSEA. CDR3 bases: TGCAGCGCTGACTTGCTCAATGAGCAGTTCTTC. It encodes CSADLLNEQFF.

CDR3 DNA sequence: TGTGCCAGCAGTCGGACGGAGGGGAATCAGCCCCAGCATTTT. Amino acid sequence: CASSRTEGNQPQHF. The rearrangement joins TRBV6-6 to TRBJ1-5, with D perhaps TRBD1 (5 bases). With 5 bases removed from V and 4 bases from J, the gap between germline ends came to 12 bases. Germline lookup yields CDR1 MNHNY and CDR2 SVGAGI (reference sequence). This CDR3 has 14 amino acids.

This clone was picked up one time. The genes are TRBV6-5 and TRBJ2-1; TRBD2 is a possible D gene (5 bases). This CDR3 contains 14 residues. The ends were cut back, 0 bases at V and 5 bases at J, with 8 bases in the middle. Germline V gene data show CDR1 as MNHEY and CDR2 as SVGAGI. This CDR3 is CASSYSRADNEQFF. CDR3 in DNA: TGTGCCAGCAGTTACTCGAGGGCGGACAATGAGCAGTTCTTC.

This sequence joins TRBV7-9 and TRBJ2-7; 10 nucleotides align to TRBD2. CDR3 size: 15 residues. The germline gives CDR1 SEHNR, CDR2 FQNEAQ (reference sequence). V lost 0 bases to trimming and J lost 4 bases; unmatched junction nucleotides: 3. The CDR3 spells CASSLAASGGYEQYF. In nucleotides, the CDR3 is TGTGCCAGCAGCTTAGCCGCTAGCGGGGGATACGAGCAGTACTTC.

The V call is TRBV9, the J call TRBJ1-5; D call uncertain. This CDR3 region has 15 residues. Germline-derived CDR1 and CDR2 are SGDLS and YYNGEE. V was trimmed by 0 bases and J by 0 bases, leaving 7 bases between them. The CDR3, as DNA: TGTGCCAGCAGCGTAGGTGGTTATAGCAATCAGCCCCAGCATTTT. Amino acid sequence: CASSVGGYSNQPQHF. The variable domain in full, completed from reference TRBV9 and TRBJ1-5, reads DSGVTQTPKHLITATGQRVTLRCSPRSGDLSVYWYQQSLDQGLQFLIQYYNGEERAKGNILERFSAQQFPDLHSELNLSSLELGDSALYFCASSVGGYSNQPQHFGDGTRLSIL.

The V and J genes are TRBV6-6 and TRBJ2-7; D might be TRBD1 (5 bases). The V gene lost 2 bases and the J gene lost 5 bases, with 16 bases spanning the gap. The CDR3 runs 15 residues. CDR1 and CDR2 from the germline V gene are MNHNY and SVGAGI (reference sequence). This CDR3 is CASSYGNPGSDEQYF. The CDR3 nucleotides read TGTGCCAGCAGTTACGGGAATCCAGGGTCCGACGAGCAGTACTTC.

V usage is TRBV28 and J usage is TRBJ2-5, with D maybe TRBD2 (6 bases). The CDR3 sequence is 12 residues long. Trimming pared 4 bases from V and 12 bases from J, leaving 15 bases between. Germline values: CDR1 MDHEN, CDR2 SYDVKM. In DNA form, the CDR3 reads TGTGCCAGCAGTTCGATTCGGGACTCCGAGTACTTC. It is translated as CASSSIRDSEYF.

The gene calls are TRBV5-8 and TRBJ2-5; 15 bases line up with TRBD2. Per germline, CDR1 SGHTS and CDR2 YDEGEE. V lost 4 bases, J lost 5 bases, and 6 bases stayed unmatched. This CDR3 comprises 16 residues. The CDR3 bases are TGTGCCAGCAGCCGGACTAGCGGGGGGGCTGGCGAGACCCAGTACTTC. It is translated as CASSRTSGGAGETQYF.

The chain combines TRBV15 with TRBJ2-5; TRBD2 agrees at 7 bases. Losses at the gene ends were 3 bases for V and 2 bases for J; bases not matched to a gene: 12. Germline CDR1 reads LNHNV; CDR2 reads YYDKDF (reference sequence). The CDR3 extends over 17 amino acids. The CDR3 reads CATSSDPGRGRQETQYF. CDR3 DNA: TGTGCCACCAGCAGTGACCCTGGGAGGGGTCGACAAGAGACCCAGTACTTC.